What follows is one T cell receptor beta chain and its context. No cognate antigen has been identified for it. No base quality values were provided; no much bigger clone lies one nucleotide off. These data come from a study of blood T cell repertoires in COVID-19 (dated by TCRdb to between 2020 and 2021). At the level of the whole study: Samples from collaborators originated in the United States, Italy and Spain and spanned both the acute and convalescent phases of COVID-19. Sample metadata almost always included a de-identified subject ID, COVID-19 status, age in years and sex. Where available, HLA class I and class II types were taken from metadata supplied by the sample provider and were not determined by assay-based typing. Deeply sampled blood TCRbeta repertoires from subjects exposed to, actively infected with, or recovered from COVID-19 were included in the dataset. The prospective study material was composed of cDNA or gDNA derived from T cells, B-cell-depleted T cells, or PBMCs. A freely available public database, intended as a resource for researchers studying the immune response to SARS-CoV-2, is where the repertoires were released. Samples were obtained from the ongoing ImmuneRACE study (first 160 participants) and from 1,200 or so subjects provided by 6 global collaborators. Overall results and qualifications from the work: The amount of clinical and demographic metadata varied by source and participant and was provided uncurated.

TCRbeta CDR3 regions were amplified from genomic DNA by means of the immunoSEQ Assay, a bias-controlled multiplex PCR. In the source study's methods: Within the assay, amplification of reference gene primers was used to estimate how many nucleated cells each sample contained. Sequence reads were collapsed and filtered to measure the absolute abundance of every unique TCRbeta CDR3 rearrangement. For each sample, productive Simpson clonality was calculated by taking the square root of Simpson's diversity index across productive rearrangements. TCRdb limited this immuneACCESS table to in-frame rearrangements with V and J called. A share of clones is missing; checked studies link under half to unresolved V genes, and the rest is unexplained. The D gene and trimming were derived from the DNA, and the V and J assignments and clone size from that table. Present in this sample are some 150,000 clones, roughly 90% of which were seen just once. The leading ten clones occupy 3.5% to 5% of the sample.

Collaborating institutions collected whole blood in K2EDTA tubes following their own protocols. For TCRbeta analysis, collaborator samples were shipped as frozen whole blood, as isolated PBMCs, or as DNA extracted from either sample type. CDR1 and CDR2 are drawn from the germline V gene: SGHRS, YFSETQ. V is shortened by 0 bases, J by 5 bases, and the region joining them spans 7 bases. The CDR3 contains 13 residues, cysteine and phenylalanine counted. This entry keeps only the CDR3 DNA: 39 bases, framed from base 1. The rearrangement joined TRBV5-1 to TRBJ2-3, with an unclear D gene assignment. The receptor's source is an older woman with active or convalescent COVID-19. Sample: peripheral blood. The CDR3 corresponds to CASSLARQDTQYF. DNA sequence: TGCGCCAGCAGCTTGGCCAGGCAAGATACGCAGTATTTT. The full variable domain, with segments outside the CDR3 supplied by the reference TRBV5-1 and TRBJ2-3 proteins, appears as KAGVTQTPRYLIKTRGQQVTLSCSPISGHRSVSWYQQTPGQGLQFLFEYFSETQRNKGNFPGRFSGRQFSNSRSEMNVSTLELGDSALYLCASSLARQDTQYFGPGTRLTVL.